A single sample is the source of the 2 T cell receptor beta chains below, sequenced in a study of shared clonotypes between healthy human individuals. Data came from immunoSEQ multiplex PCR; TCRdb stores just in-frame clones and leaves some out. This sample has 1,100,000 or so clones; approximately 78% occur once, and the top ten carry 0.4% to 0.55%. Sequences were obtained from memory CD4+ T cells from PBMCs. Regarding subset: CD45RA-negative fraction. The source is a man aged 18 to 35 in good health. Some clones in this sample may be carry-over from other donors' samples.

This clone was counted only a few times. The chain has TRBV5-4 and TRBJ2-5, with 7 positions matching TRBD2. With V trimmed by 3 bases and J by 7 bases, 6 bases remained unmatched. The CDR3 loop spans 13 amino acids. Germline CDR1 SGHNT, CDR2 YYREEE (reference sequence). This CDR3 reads CASSWGGSGTQYF. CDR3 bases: TGTGCCAGCAGCTGGGGGGGGTCGGGGACCCAGTACTTC.

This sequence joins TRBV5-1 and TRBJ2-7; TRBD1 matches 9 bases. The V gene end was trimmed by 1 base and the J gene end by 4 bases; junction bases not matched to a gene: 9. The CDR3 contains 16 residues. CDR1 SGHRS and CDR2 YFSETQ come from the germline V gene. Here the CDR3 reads CASSLSRTDRGYEQYF. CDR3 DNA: TGCGCCAGCAGCTTGAGCCGGACGGACAGGGGTTACGAGCAGTACTTC.